Each of the 22 T cell receptor beta chains below was sequenced from the same sample in a study of blood T cell repertoires in COVID-19. Repertoires were generated with immunoSEQ multiplex PCR, while TCRdb's copy carries only in-frame clones and drops some. The sample lists approximately 30,000 clones, over 80% occurring once. Sequencing was done on a sample of peripheral blood. The receptors shown here come from a human donor in a cohort sampled during active COVID-19.

This chain joins TRBV6-1 and TRBJ1-1; D is possibly TRBD1 (5 bases). V was cut by 1 base and J by 5 bases, with 8 bases left in between. The CDR3 loop spans 13 amino acids. Germline CDR1 and CDR2: MNHNS and SASEGT. CDR3 nucleotides: TGTGCCAGCAGTGAAGGGGGGAGGACTGAAGCTTTCTTT. It specifies CASSEGGRTEAFF.

The genes are TRBV6-2 or TRBV6-3 and TRBJ2-2; 13 nucleotides agree with TRBD2. The CDR3 length is 16 residues. Germline V gene sequence: CDR1 MNHEY, CDR2 SVGEGT. Trimming cost V 2 bases and J 5 bases; bases outside gene matches: 2. The CDR3 region is CASSYRTSGGTGELFF. The CDR3 nucleotides read TGTGCCAGCAGTTACCGGACTAGCGGGGGTACCGGGGAGCTGTTTTTT.

V and J are TRBV9 and TRBJ2-1; 12 bases agree with TRBD2. The length of the CDR3 is 15 residues. Germline CDR1 SGDLS, CDR2 YYNGEE. The V gene end was trimmed by 4 bases and the J gene end by 9 bases; junction bases not matched to a gene: 8. In nucleotides, the CDR3 is TGTGCCAGCAGCCTTTCACTAGCGGGAGGCGGTGAGCAGTTCTTC. This gives the protein CASSLSLAGGGEQFF. The full variable domain, completed using reference TRBV9 and TRBJ2-1, is DSGVTQTPKHLITATGQRVTLRCSPRSGDLSVYWYQQSLDQGLQFLIQYYNGEERAKGNILERFSAQQFPDLHSELNLSSLELGDSALYFCASSLSLAGGGEQFFGPGTRLTVL.

This chain uses TRBV6-6 with TRBJ1-4; D not certain. The ends were cut back, 0 bases at V and 8 bases at J, with 13 bases in the middle. CDR1 and CDR2 (germline): MNHNY, SVGAGI (reference sequence). The CDR3 consists of 15 residues. The CDR3 nucleotides are TGTGCCAGCAGTTACTCGGAGAGCCTTGGCGAAAAACTGTTTTTT. Residues: CASSYSESLGEKLFF.

In nucleotides, the CDR3 is TGTGCCACCAGTAAAACAGGGGTAAGCACTGAAGCTTTCTTT. It translates to CATSKTGVSTEAFF. The chain is built from TRBV15 and TRBJ1-1, with 7 bases matching TRBD1. The J segment lost 4 bases and the V segment lost 6 bases, leaving 8 bases of the junction unmatched. Germline values: CDR1 LNHNV, CDR2 YYDKDF (reference sequence). The CDR3 covers 14 residues. The variable domain in full, with the rest retrieved from reference TRBV15 and TRBJ1-1, is DAMVIQNPRYQVTQFGKPVTLSCSQTLNHNVMYWYQQKSSQAPKLLFHYYDKDFNNEADTPDNFQSRRPNTSFCFLDIRSPGLGDTAMYLCATSKTGVSTEAFFGQGTRLTVV.

The rearrangement uses TRBV5-6 and TRBJ2-7; 9 nucleotides line up with TRBD2. The V segment lost 5 bases and the J segment 4 bases; nucleotides outside the gene matches: 4. The CDR3 totals 13 residues. Germline lookup yields CDR1 SGHDT and CDR2 YYEEEE. For the CDR3, the DNA is TGTGCCAGCAGGTCGACTAGCGGTTACGAGCAGTACGTC. Translating it yields CASRSTSGYEQYV.

The J gene is TRBJ2-5, the V gene TRBV5-1; 10 nucleotides line up with TRBD2. The length of the CDR3 is 13 residues. The germline gives CDR1 SGHRS, CDR2 YFSETQ. V was clipped by 6 bases and J by 5 bases; unmatched bases: 4. The CDR3 here is CASKASGGETQYF. The CDR3 nucleotides read TGCGCCAGCAAGGCTAGCGGGGGCGAGACCCAGTACTTC.

This clone was counted once. The chain combines TRBV6-5 with TRBJ1-3; a possible D gene is TRBD1 (6 bases). V lost 7 bases and J lost 2, with 15 bases in between. The CDR3 loop spans 15 amino acids. Germline CDR1 is MNHEY and CDR2 is SVGAGI. The CDR3 DNA sequence: TGTGCCAGCACCTTTTCAGGGGCGGCTGGAAACACCATATATTTT. Its protein product is CASTFSGAAGNTIYF.

The V call is TRBV7-2, the J call TRBJ1-4; 8 bases are shared with TRBD1. With V trimmed by 1 base and J by 4 bases, 2 bases remained unmatched. This CDR3 has 15 amino acids. In germline, CDR1 is SGHTA, CDR2 FQGNSA. The CDR3 DNA sequence: TGTGCCAGCAGCTTAGGGGACAGGAGTAATGAAAAACTGTTTTTT. This encodes CASSLGDRSNEKLFF.

V is TRBV5-4 and J is TRBJ1-3; possibly TRBD1 for D (5 bases). CDR1 and CDR2 (germline): SGHNT, YYREEE (reference sequence). The CDR3 is made up of 15 amino acids. The germline V and J ends were trimmed by 4 bases and 0 bases, with 11 bases remaining between them. The chain's CDR3 is CASSTQGSSGNTIYF. The CDR3 nucleotides are TGTGCCAGCAGCACTCAGGGCAGCTCTGGAAACACCATATATTTT.

The chain uses TRBV18 and TRBJ2-3; TRBD1 might be the D (5 bases). V shed 0 bases and J shed 2 bases, with 9 bases lying between them. In germline, CDR1 is KGHSH, CDR2 LQKENI. CDR3 length: 15 amino acids. The CDR3 DNA follows: TGTGCCAGCTCACCACCCACAGGAATCACAGATACGCAGTATTTT. Amino acid sequence: CASSPPTGITDTQYF.

This chain links TRBV6-5 with TRBJ2-1; 7 positions match TRBD1. Germline V CDR1 and CDR2: MNHEY, SVGAGI. The V and J ends lost 4 bases and 13 bases, in that order; junction bases with no gene match: 7. This CDR3 comprises 12 residues. The CDR3 here is CASSSSGTEQFF. As DNA, the CDR3 is TGTGCCAGCAGTTCCTCCGGGACAGAACAGTTCTTC.

The chain couples TRBV11-2 to TRBJ1-6; D is ambiguous. The V gene's germline CDR1 is SGHAT and CDR2 FQNNGV. The CDR3 runs to 15 residues. V shed 3 bases and J shed 8 bases, with 14 bases lying between them. In DNA, the CDR3 is TGTGCCAGCAGCTTCAGTTCCGGGTTTTATTCACCCCTCCACTTT. Translation: CASSFSSGFYSPLHF.

The chain combines TRBV5-6 with TRBJ2-1; TRBD1 is a possible D gene (6 bases). This CDR3 is 14 amino acids long. Germline V gives CDR1 SGHDT, CDR2 YYEEEE. The V gene lost 0 bases and the J gene lost 10 bases, with 14 bases spanning the gap. CDR3 sequence reads: CASSLAGALAEQFF. CDR3 nucleotide sequence: TGTGCCAGCAGCTTGGCAGGGGCCCTAGCAGAGCAGTTCTTC.

The rearrangement links TRBV4-1 to TRBJ1-4, with TRBD1 matching over 8 bases. The CDR3 has 17 residues. V dropped 1 base and J dropped 0; count of bases not matched to a gene: 4. CDR1 is MGHRA and CDR2 is YSYEKL in the germline V gene. The CDR3 spells CASSQAEGQATNEKLFF. The CDR3 region has the DNA TGCGCCAGCAGCCAAGCAGAGGGACAGGCAACTAATGAAAAACTGTTTTTT.

This clone was picked up a small number of times. The chain carries TRBV7-9 and TRBJ1-1; D remains unclear. This CDR3 has 13 amino acids. Per germline, CDR1 SEHNR and CDR2 FQNEAQ (reference sequence). V was shortened by 1 base and J by 4 bases, with 7 bases between the two germline ends. The CDR3 sequence is CASSLVVFTEAFF. In nucleotides, the CDR3 is TGTGCCAGCAGCTTAGTAGTATTCACTGAAGCTTTCTTT.

The genes are TRBV28 and TRBJ2-1, with D possibly matching TRBD2 (5 bases). V shed 6 bases and J shed 0 bases, with 15 bases lying between them. Germline lookup yields CDR1 MDHEN and CDR2 SYDVKM. The CDR3 extends over 16 amino acids. CDR3 sequence reads: CASSPRGKGSYNEQFF. DNA of the CDR3: TGTGCCAGCAGCCCTCGGGGAAAGGGCTCCTACAATGAGCAGTTCTTC.

This clone was seen only a few times. The chain uses TRBV4-1 and TRBJ1-6; D is unresolved. Between the trimmed V and J ends, which lost 1 base and 7 bases, there was a span of 14 bases. The CDR3 runs to 16 residues. In germline, CDR1 is MGHRA, CDR2 YSYEKL. The CDR3 reads CASSQAGGLGNSPLHF. The CDR3 DNA is TGCGCCAGCAGCCAAGCGGGAGGGTTAGGCAATTCACCCCTCCACTTT.

The chain combines TRBV28 with TRBJ2-5, with TRBD2 identical over 7 bases. V lost 4 bases, J lost 4 bases, and 6 bases stayed unmatched. The CDR3 is made up of 14 amino acids. The germline CDR1 and CDR2 sequences are MDHEN and SYDVKM. Here the CDR3 reads CASSWGGTGETQYF. CDR3 coding DNA: TGTGCCAGCAGTTGGGGGGGGACGGGAGAGACCCAGTACTTC.

The chain uses TRBV18 and TRBJ1-5; TRBD1 matches 7 bases. Germline-derived CDR1 and CDR2 are KGHSH and LQKENI. Unmatched junction bases numbered 2, after V lost 0 bases and J lost 3 bases. This CDR3 comprises 15 residues. The CDR3 sequence is CASSPPGQNNQPQHF. CDR3 bases: TGTGCCAGCTCACCACCGGGACAGAACAATCAGCCCCAGCATTTT.

V is TRBV19 and J is TRBJ1-1; 9 positions agree with TRBD1. The V segment lost 5 bases and the J segment 5 bases; nucleotides outside the gene matches: 6. This CDR3 has 14 amino acids. The germline gives CDR1 LNHDA, CDR2 SQIVND (reference sequence). The CDR3 nucleotides are TGTGCCAGTAGTCTTGGGACAGGGAGGACTGAAGCTTTCTTT. Encoded protein: CASSLGTGRTEAFF. Using reference TRBV19 and TRBJ1-1 for the parts outside the CDR3, the full variable domain is DGGITQSPKYLFRKEGQNVTLSCEQNLNHDAMYWYRQDPGQGLRLIYYSQIVNDFQKGDIAEGYSVSREKKESFPLTVTSAQKNPTAFYLCASSLGTGRTEAFFGQGTRLTVV.

V gene TRBV18 combines with J gene TRBJ1-3, with 8 bases aligning to TRBD1. The V gene end was trimmed by 8 bases and the J gene end by 1 base; junction bases not matched to a gene: 13. Germline V gene lookup returns CDR1 KGHSH and CDR2 LQKENI. This CDR3 comprises 17 residues. The CDR3 reads CASPPPGQDPSGNTIYF. In DNA form, the CDR3 reads TGTGCCAGCCCCCCACCGGGACAGGACCCTTCTGGAAACACCATATATTTT.